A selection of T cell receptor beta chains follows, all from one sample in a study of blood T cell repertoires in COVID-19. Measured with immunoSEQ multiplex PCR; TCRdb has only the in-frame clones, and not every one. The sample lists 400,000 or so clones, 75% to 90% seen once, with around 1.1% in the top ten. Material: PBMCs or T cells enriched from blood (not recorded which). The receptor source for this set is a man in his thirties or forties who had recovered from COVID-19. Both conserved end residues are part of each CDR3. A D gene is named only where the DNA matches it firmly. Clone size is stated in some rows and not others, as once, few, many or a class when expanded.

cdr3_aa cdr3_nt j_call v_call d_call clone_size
CASSFNSGPGANVLTF TGTGCCAGCAGCTTTAACTCAGGGCCTGGGGCCAACGTCCTGACTTTC TRBJ2-6 TRBV5-8 NA NA
CASSRGHWEEQYF TGTGCCAGCTCAAGGGGGCATTGGGAGGAGCAGTACTTC TRBJ2-7 TRBV18 TRBD1 NA
CASNTADYGYTF TGCGCCAGCAACACAGCCGACTATGGCTACACCTTC TRBJ1-2 TRBV4-1 NA NA
CASSPAGGPDTQYF TGTGCCAGCAGCCCAGCTGGGGGCCCGGATACGCAGTATTTT TRBJ2-3 TRBV7-6 NA once
CATGVVGGPYNEQFF TGTGCCACCGGCGTGGTGGGAGGTCCCTACAATGAGCAGTTCTTC TRBJ2-1 TRBV24-1 NA NA
CASSRGQGLSNQPQHF TGTGCCAGCAGCCGTGGACAGGGGCTTAGCAATCAGCCCCAGCATTTT TRBJ1-5 TRBV7-6 TRBD1 NA
CASSPGPGTGPEKLFF TGTGCCAGCTCACCAGGCCCCGGGACAGGGCCCGAAAAACTGTTTTTT TRBJ1-4 TRBV18 TRBD1 NA
CATRDRVNTEAFF TGTGCCACCCGGGACAGGGTGAACACTGAAGCTTTCTTT TRBJ1-1 TRBV19 TRBD1 NA
CSVNRNGEQYF TGCAGCGTAAACAGGAACGGCGAGCAGTACTTC TRBJ2-7 TRBV20-1 NA NA
CASSLRTGSSYNEQFF TGCGCCAGCAGCTTGAGGACAGGTAGCTCCTACAATGAGCAGTTCTTC TRBJ2-1 TRBV5-1 TRBD1 NA
CASSTPPAANYGYTF TGTGCCAGTAGTACCCCGCCCGCAGCTAACTATGGCTACACCTTC TRBJ1-2 TRBV19 NA NA
CASSLGSGIGEQYF TGTGCCAGCTCACTGGGGAGCGGGATTGGGGAGCAGTACTTC TRBJ2-7 TRBV18 TRBD2 once
CASSKRDGDSGNTIYF TGTGCCAGTAGTAAACGAGACGGGGACTCTGGAAACACCATATATTTT TRBJ1-3 TRBV19 NA NA
CAWSSQTGNTIYF TGTGCCTGGAGCTCACAAACCGGAAACACCATATATTTT TRBJ1-3 TRBV30 NA NA
CASSGLAGVPNEQFF TGTGCCAGCAGTGGGCTAGCGGGAGTCCCCAATGAGCAGTTCTTC TRBJ2-1 TRBV2 TRBD2 NA
CASRPGTGWDTEAFF TGCGCCAGCCGTCCCGGGACAGGGTGGGACACTGAAGCTTTCTTT TRBJ1-1 TRBV5-1 TRBD1 NA
CASSEQWEQYF TGTGCCAGCAGTGAACAGTGGGAGCAGTACTTC TRBJ2-7 TRBV25-1 NA NA
CASSQVFHEQYF TGTGCCAGCAGCCAAGTCTTCCACGAGCAGTACTTC TRBJ2-7 TRBV3-1/TRBV3-2 NA NA
CASSQGTAPYGYTF TGTGCCAGCAGCCAAGGGACAGCGCCCTATGGCTACACCTTC TRBJ1-2 TRBV3-1/TRBV3-2 NA NA
CATSREVVPGGATNEKLFF TGTGCCACCAGCAGAGAAGTAGTCCCGGGGGGTGCAACTAATGAAAAACTGTTTTTT TRBJ1-4 TRBV15 NA few
CASSPRGNQPQHF TGTGCCAGCTCACCGCGGGGGAATCAGCCCCAGCATTTT TRBJ1-5 TRBV18 NA NA
CATTDRAHEQYF TGTGCCACCACCGACAGGGCCCACGAGCAGTACTTC TRBJ2-7 TRBV28 TRBD1 NA
CASKTGTSYGYTF TGTGCCAGCAAAACAGGGACCAGCTATGGCTACACCTTC TRBJ1-2 TRBV6-5 NA once
CASSARQGAVQPQHF TGTGCCAGCAGCGCTCGACAGGGGGCTGTTCAGCCCCAGCATTTT TRBJ1-5 TRBV2 TRBD1 NA
CTSSHYQQGANSPLHF TGCACCAGCAGCCATTACCAACAGGGGGCGAATTCACCCCTCCACTTT TRBJ1-6 TRBV1 NA NA
CASSMTGDLLSSPLHF TGTGCCAGCAGTATGACAGGGGATCTTTTGTCTTCACCCCTCCACTTT TRBJ1-6 TRBV7-8 TRBD1 once
CASSPRLAGSWEQYF TGTGCCAGTAGTCCCAGACTAGCGGGGAGTTGGGAGCAGTACTTC TRBJ2-7 TRBV19 TRBD2 NA
CATSTGPRYGYTF TGTGCCACTTCGACAGGACCGCGCTATGGCTACACCTTC TRBJ1-2 TRBV6-5 NA NA
CASRPQGASYNEQFF TGTGCCAGCAGACCTCAGGGGGCCTCCTACAATGAGCAGTTCTTC TRBJ2-1 TRBV28 TRBD1 NA
CASSLTTSGGETQYF TGTGCCAGCAGCTTAACGACTAGCGGCGGTGAGACCCAGTACTTC TRBJ2-5 TRBV7-3 TRBD2 once
CASSIAPRQGAYEQYF TGTGCCAGTAGTATAGCGCCTCGACAGGGGGCCTACGAGCAGTACTTC TRBJ2-7 TRBV19 TRBD1 NA
CASSILADDPTGELFF TGTGCCAGTAGTATCCTAGCGGACGACCCCACCGGGGAGCTGTTTTTT TRBJ2-2 TRBV19 TRBD2 NA
CASGPRGDTEAFF TGCGCCAGCGGCCCCCGGGGGGACACTGAAGCTTTCTTT TRBJ1-1 TRBV4-1 NA NA
CASSEAPGVYSNQPQHF TGTGCCAGCAGTGAAGCCCCCGGTGTTTATAGCAATCAGCCCCAGCATTTT TRBJ1-5 TRBV2 NA NA
CASSISGTHLNEQFF TGTGCCAGCAGCATTAGCGGAACCCATCTCAATGAGCAGTTCTTC TRBJ2-1 TRBV7-6 NA NA
CASSGRGQGSVISGANVLTF TGTGCCAGCAGTGGTAGGGGACAGGGATCCGTCATCTCTGGGGCCAACGTCCTGACTTTC TRBJ2-6 TRBV6-1 TRBD1 NA
CASSLGLGGLRGNTIYF TGTGCCAGCAGCTTAGGTCTTGGGGGACTTCGTGGAAACACCATATATTTT TRBJ1-3 TRBV7-9 NA NA
CASSRETGELFF TGCGCCAGCAGCAGGGAGACCGGGGAGCTGTTTTTT TRBJ2-2 TRBV5-1 NA once
CASSLLVTNEQFF TGTGCCAGCAGTCTTCTAGTTACGAATGAGCAGTTCTTC TRBJ2-1 TRBV12-3/TRBV12-4 NA NA
CASSLAGAPDTQYF TGTGCCAGCAGCTTAGCGGGGGCCCCAGATACGCAGTATTTT TRBJ2-3 TRBV7-9 NA NA
CATWRGGRYEQYF TGTGCCACCTGGAGGGGGGGACGTTACGAGCAGTACTTC TRBJ2-7 TRBV28 NA once
CASRRDSWPYEQYF TGTGCCAGCAGACGGGACAGTTGGCCCTACGAGCAGTACTTC TRBJ2-7 TRBV27 TRBD1 NA
CATSDLSSGETQYF TGTGCCACCAGTGATTTATCCAGCGGAGAGACCCAGTACTTC TRBJ2-5 TRBV24-1 NA NA
CASSPNLDRVRETQYF TGTGCCAGCAGTCCTAATTTGGACAGGGTAAGAGAGACCCAGTACTTC TRBJ2-5 TRBV27 TRBD1 NA
CASSQLGQGQETQYF TGCGCCAGCAGCCAGCTGGGACAGGGGCAAGAGACCCAGTACTTC TRBJ2-5 TRBV5-1 TRBD1 NA
CSASALGRGREKLFF TGCAGTGCTAGTGCCCTGGGCAGGGGGCGAGAAAAACTGTTTTTT TRBJ1-4 TRBV20-1 TRBD1 NA
CATSRGGRMDGYTF TGTGCCACCAGCCGCGGGGGGCGAATGGATGGCTACACCTTC TRBJ1-2 TRBV24-1 NA NA
CASSSRGSGQGYTGELFF TGTGCCAGCAGCTCCCGGGGGTCGGGACAGGGGTACACCGGGGAGCTGTTTTTT TRBJ2-2 TRBV7-9 TRBD1 NA
CASTPGTSGRASNEQFF TGTGCCAGTACCCCCGGGACTAGCGGGAGGGCTAGCAATGAGCAGTTCTTC TRBJ2-1 TRBV19 TRBD2 NA
CASGRGNEQFF TGTGCCAGTGGTAGGGGCAATGAGCAGTTCTTC TRBJ2-1 TRBV28 NA NA
CASSRQSYEQYF TGTGCCAGCAGCCGACAGTCCTACGAGCAGTACTTC TRBJ2-7 TRBV12-3/TRBV12-4 NA NA